The 21 T cell receptor beta chains below were found in one sample sequenced in a study of T cell responses to AZD1222 COVID-19 vaccine (dated by TCRdb to the early 2020s). The library came from the immunoSEQ multiplex PCR assay. In its TCRdb copy, this immuneACCESS table keeps in-frame sequences only and misses some clones. Where compared with another copy, unresolved V genes explain less than half of these, and the others have no known cause. The sample includes roughly 120,000 clones, with approximately 85% observed a single time. About 4.6% of the sample goes to the ten largest clones. The sample's time point label, decoded: baseline before first vaccination. The source was peripheral blood, collected on day 0 of AZD1222 vaccination. Receptors were obtained from an adult in good health.

This clone occurred a few times. The chain uses TRBV3-1 (or the pseudogene TRBV3-2) and TRBJ2-2, with TRBD1 matching over 7 bases. There are 19 residues in the CDR3. Germline CDR1 LGHDT, CDR2 YNNKEL (reference sequence). The V and J ends lost 2 bases and 4 bases, in that order; junction bases with no gene match: 16. The CDR3 DNA sequence: TGTGCCAGCAGCCAACCCACCACCAGGGACAGCTTTTGCACCGGGGAGCTGTTTTTT. As protein: CASSQPTTRDSFCTGELFF.

The rearrangement links TRBV18 to TRBJ1-2, with D tentatively TRBD1 (5 bases). The V and J ends lost 2 bases and 7 bases respectively, with 17 bases between them. This CDR3 comprises 15 residues. Germline V CDR1 and CDR2: KGHSH, LQKENI. DNA for the CDR3: TGTGCCAGCTCACCATCGGCAGGGATTATCGGTGGCTACACCTTC. Its translation: CASSPSAGIIGGYTF.

V is TRBV30 and J is TRBJ1-5; 7 bases are a match to TRBD1. Germline V lookup: CDR1 GTSNPN, CDR2 SVGIG (reference sequence). V shed 0 bases, J shed 3 bases, and the junction held 2 bases outside the gene matches. This CDR3 comprises 14 residues. In DNA, the CDR3 is TGTGCCTGGAGTGTGGGGACAGCCAATCAGCCCCAGCATTTT. Its translation is CAWSVGTANQPQHF.

The chain combines TRBV7-9 with TRBJ1-6; TRBD1 matches 8 bases. The junction had 8 bases not matched to a gene; V was cut back by 5 bases and J by 8 bases. CDR3 size: 15 residues. Germline V gene lookup returns CDR1 SEHNR and CDR2 FQNEAQ (reference sequence). Here the CDR3 reads CASSPGQAFDSPLHF. CDR3 bases: TGTGCCAGCAGCCCGGGACAGGCATTTGATTCACCCCTCCACTTT.

This CDR3 reads CASRTRASSTTDTQYF. The CDR3 nucleotides are TGTGCCAGCAGGACCAGGGCGTCCTCCACTACAGATACGCAGTATTTT. V usage is TRBV6-6 and J usage is TRBJ2-3; D perhaps matches TRBD1 (5 bases). The CDR3 length is 16 residues. V lost 6 bases, J lost 3 bases, and 19 bases lay in between. CDR1 and CDR2 from the germline V gene are MNHNY and SVGAGI (reference sequence).

This chain connects TRBV6-2 or TRBV6-3 to TRBJ2-5; TRBD2 aligns across 7 bases. This CDR3 has 20 amino acids. V gave up 5 bases and J gave up 1 base; unmatched junction bases: 22. Per germline, CDR1 MNHEY and CDR2 SVGEGT. The CDR3 is CASSPSAGGAGVRGQETQYF. As DNA, the CDR3 is TGTGCCAGCAGTCCCTCCGCCGGTGGGGCGGGAGTGAGGGGCCAAGAGACCCAGTACTTC.

CDR3 DNA sequence: TGTGCCAGCAGCTTACAGGGGAAGCAGGGCTACACCTTC. Amino acids: CASSLQGKQGYTF. The chain links TRBV5-4 to TRBJ1-2, with 7 bases that match TRBD1. The CDR3 is 13 amino acids. Germline V lookup: CDR1 SGHNT, CDR2 YYREEE (reference sequence). J was trimmed by 8 bases and V by 2 bases; bases with no gene match: 6.

The chain recombines TRBV3-1 (or the pseudogene TRBV3-2) with TRBJ1-6; the D is unclear. The CDR3 totals 14 residues. Germline V gives CDR1 LGHDT, CDR2 YNNKEL (reference sequence). Deletions cut 0 bases from V and 7 bases from J, with 7 bases between. CDR3 DNA sequence: TGTGCCAGCAGCCAAGACTGGTCAAATTCACCCCTCCACTTT. It encodes CASSQDWSNSPLHF.

The rearrangement uses TRBV3-1 (or the pseudogene TRBV3-2) and TRBJ2-1; D not certain. The CDR3 is 17 amino acids. Germline V CDR1 and CDR2: LGHDT, YNNKEL (reference sequence). V shed 0 bases and J shed 0 bases, with 12 bases lying between them. The chain's CDR3 is CASSQDVLGSSYNEQFF. In DNA form, the CDR3 reads TGTGCCAGCAGCCAAGACGTCCTGGGCAGCTCCTACAATGAGCAGTTCTTC.

This clone was seen more than once but under ten times. The CDR3, as DNA: TGTGCCAGCAACAGGGATAGGCCCGGGGAGCTGTTTTTT. Translated, it gives CASNRDRPGELFF. The chain carries TRBV6-1 and TRBJ2-2; perhaps TRBD1 as D (6 bases). V lost 7 bases and J lost 6, with 12 bases in between. The V gene's germline CDR1 is MNHNS and CDR2 SASEGT. The CDR3 length is 13 residues.

J is TRBJ2-1 and V is TRBV3-1 (or the pseudogene TRBV3-2); D might be TRBD2 (5 bases). CDR3 size: 20 residues. Per germline, CDR1 LGHDT and CDR2 YNNKEL (reference sequence). V lost 0 bases and J 4 bases, leaving 25 bases between the germline ends. CDR3 DNA sequence: TGTGCCAGCAGCCAAGATGGAATGCCTAGCCCGAGACCCCGGTACAATGAGCAGTTCTTC. Translating gives CASSQDGMPSPRPRYNEQFF.

The chain combines TRBV9 with TRBJ2-7; TRBD1 is a possible D gene (6 bases). Looked up from germline, CDR1 is SGDLS and CDR2 is YYNGEE. This CDR3 comprises 14 residues. Trimming cost V 3 bases and J 0 bases, with 10 bases left between them. The CDR3 DNA is TGTGCCAGCAGCGCGAGGGGGTACTCCTACGAGCAGTACTTC. Amino acid sequence: CASSARGYSYEQYF.

This chain links TRBV29-1 with TRBJ1-2, with 10 bases lining up with TRBD1. The CDR3 sequence is 15 residues long. Germline lookup yields CDR1 SQVTM and CDR2 ANQGSEA. V shed 4 bases, J shed 3 bases, and the junction held 8 bases outside the gene matches. The CDR3 DNA reads TGCAGCGTTGGTGGGACAGGGGATTTTTACTATGGCTACACCTTC. Residues: CSVGGTGDFYYGYTF.

Points on this clone: The junction and the germline gene differ at one end; a read error may be behind it. The chain joins TRBV28 to TRBJ2-1; tentatively, D is TRBD1 (6 bases). Germline CDR1 reads MDHEN; CDR2 reads SYDVKM. This CDR3 comprises 14 residues. The CDR3 loop is CASRMTGSHNEQFF. CDR3 in DNA: TGTGCCAGCAGGATGACAGGCTCCCACAATGAGCAGTTCTTC.

V usage is TRBV6-6 and J usage is TRBJ2-7, with 7 bases identical to TRBD2. The junction had 8 bases not matched to a gene; V was cut back by 4 bases and J by 5 bases. The CDR3 sequence is 14 residues long. Germline assignment: CDR1 MNHNY and CDR2 SVGAGI (reference sequence). The CDR3 region has the DNA TGTGCCAGCAGTTTTCAAGCGGGAAGCAACGAGCAGTACTTC. Protein sequence: CASSFQAGSNEQYF.

For this clone: Other nucleotide sequences in the sample specify the same CDR3. The chain joins TRBV29-1 to TRBJ1-2; 7 nucleotides line up with TRBD1. The V gene end was trimmed by 4 bases and the J gene end by 2 bases; junction bases not matched to a gene: 1. Germline lookup yields CDR1 SQVTM and CDR2 ANQGSEA. This CDR3 has 12 amino acids. CDR3 bases: TGCAGCGTTGCGACAGGGAACTATGGCTACACCTTC. Its protein product is CSVATGNYGYTF.

The V and J genes are TRBV7-9 and TRBJ2-7; 8 nucleotides agree with TRBD2. The CDR3 covers 16 residues. Germline trimming cut 5 bases from V and 1 base from J; bases unmatched to any gene: 10. Germline V gives CDR1 SEHNR, CDR2 FQNEAQ (reference sequence). CDR3 residues: CASSPRISGGSYEQYF. The CDR3 DNA is TGTGCCAGCAGCCCCCGGATCAGCGGGGGATCCTACGAGCAGTACTTC.

The chain combines TRBV18 with TRBJ1-3; D is unclear. The CDR3 covers 16 residues. Between the trimmed V and J ends, which lost 0 bases and 0 bases, there was a span of 9 bases. Germline V CDR1 and CDR2: KGHSH, LQKENI. The CDR3 nucleotides read TGTGCCAGCTCACCACCGGACTCAGTCTCTGGAAACACCATATATTTT. Its translation is CASSPPDSVSGNTIYF.

The chain carries TRBV6-1 and TRBJ1-1; 8 bases line up with TRBD1. The V gene's germline CDR1 is MNHNS and CDR2 SASEGT. V was clipped by 1 base and J by 8 bases; unmatched bases: 6. The CDR3 runs to 14 residues. CDR3 region: CASSEVDRGPEAFF. CDR3 sequence (DNA): TGTGCCAGCAGTGAAGTCGACAGGGGACCCGAAGCTTTCTTT.

The chain has TRBV7-2 and TRBJ1-3; perhaps TRBD1 as D (5 bases). This CDR3 is built from 16 residues. The germline gives CDR1 SGHTA, CDR2 FQGNSA. Trimming took 1 base from V and 0 from J, leaving 10 bases between them. CDR3 sequence: CASSLVGAFSGNTIYF. The CDR3 coding sequence is TGTGCCAGCAGCTTAGTTGGGGCATTCTCTGGAAACACCATATATTTT.

This clone has just a few counts. J is TRBJ2-4 and V is TRBV12-3 or TRBV12-4; no firm D call. The CDR3 is made up of 12 amino acids. Trimming pared 8 bases from V and 4 bases from J, leaving 9 bases between. The CDR3 reads CASGVAKNIQYF. Here the CDR3 DNA reads TGTGCCAGCGGGGTGGCGAAAAACATTCAGTACTTC.